This T cell receptor beta chain is drawn from a study of PD-L1 blockade in urothelial cancer. Study information: Blood underwent analysis 3 weeks (second dose) and 6 weeks after treatment began. A median of roughly 150,000 T cells was found in the blood samples.

Sequencing used immunoSEQ multiplex PCR; TCRdb keeps in-frame clones, though not all of them. Here the sample spans about 50,000 clones, more than 70% being singletons. Details on this clone: Its specificity is unknown.

The time point denotes: peripheral blood 6 weeks after treatment start. Broader study findings: Having blood TCR clonality under the median before treatment predicted better survival.

Trimming removed 0 bases at V and 0 bases at J, with 5 bases between. Germline CDR1 reads SEHNR; CDR2 reads FQNEAQ (reference sequence). The CDR3 totals 14 residues. The sample consisted of PBMCs, taken around atezolizumab (anti-PD-L1) treatment. The sequence was obtained from a man aged 60 to 75 with urothelial cancer. The chain joins TRBV7-9 to TRBJ1-1, with D possibly matching TRBD1 (5 bases). The CDR3 region has the DNA TGTGCCAGCAGCTTAGCCAGGGTGAACACTGAAGCTTTCTTT. Its protein product is CASSLARVNTEAFF.